This T cell receptor (beta chain) was profiled in a study of blood T cell repertoires in COVID-19. CDR1 is SEHNR, CDR2 FQNEAQ, per germline (reference sequence). Between the trimmed V and J ends, which lost 1 base and 6 bases, there was a span of 7 bases. The CDR3 has 12 residues. Profiling relied on immunoSEQ multiplex PCR, and the TCRdb table lists in-frame clones only, not all of them. The sample records about 500,000 clones, roughly nine tenths being singletons. The J gene is TRBJ2-7, the V gene TRBV7-9; D uncertain. The clonotype was recovered from a woman in her 50s with COVID-19, enrolled during active disease. Specimen: peripheral blood. The CDR3 DNA reads as TGTGCCAGCAGCTTAGATTGGAGCGAGCAGTACTTC. Amino acids: CASSLDWSEQYF.